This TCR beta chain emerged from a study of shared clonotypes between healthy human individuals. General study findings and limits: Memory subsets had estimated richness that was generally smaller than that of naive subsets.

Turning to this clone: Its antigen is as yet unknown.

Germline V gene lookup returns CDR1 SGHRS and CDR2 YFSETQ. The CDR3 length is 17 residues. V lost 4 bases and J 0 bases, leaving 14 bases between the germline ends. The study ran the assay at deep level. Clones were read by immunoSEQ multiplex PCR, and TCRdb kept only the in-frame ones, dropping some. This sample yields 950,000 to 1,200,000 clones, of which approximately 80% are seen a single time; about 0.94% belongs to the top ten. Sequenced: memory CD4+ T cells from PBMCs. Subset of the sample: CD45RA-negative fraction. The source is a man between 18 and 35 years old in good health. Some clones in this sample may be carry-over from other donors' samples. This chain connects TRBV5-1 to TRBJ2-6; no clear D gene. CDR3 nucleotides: TGCGCCAGCAGCCCACCCCCCACTCGCTCTGGGGCCAACGTCCTGACTTTC. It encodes CASSPPPTRSGANVLTF.